This T cell receptor (beta chain) was captured in a study of CD8 T cells in ankylosing spondylitis. Whole-study results and caveats: Several of the motif variants were reported before in synovial fluid and blood from reactive arthritis. A TCR beta motif of roughly 8 highly homologous variants seemed to mark ankylosing spondylitis blood. Enrichment of disease-linked clones was reportedly significant in matched ankylosing spondylitis synovial fluid. Relatively scarce in peripheral blood, disease-linked clones were CD8+.

The germline gives CDR1 DFQATT, CDR2 SNEGSKA (reference sequence). Losses at the gene ends were 6 bases for V and 4 bases for J; bases not matched to a gene: 8. This CDR3 spans 14 amino acids. Each CDR3 protein is one row after TCRdb ran MiXCR on the 5' RACE reads. This table has over 130,000 distinct CDR3 sequences, under 45% appearing once. Turning to this clonotype: What it binds is not known.

This sequence joins TRBV20-1 and TRBJ1-1; TRBD1 aligns across 10 bases. The TCR comes from a male donor with ankylosing spondylitis. Source material: synovial fluid, either unsorted or a sorted T cell fraction (not recorded which). Here the CDR3 DNA reads TGCAGTGCCGCGGGACAGGGGAAGACCACTGAAGCTTTCTTT. Its protein is CSAAGQGKTTEAFF.